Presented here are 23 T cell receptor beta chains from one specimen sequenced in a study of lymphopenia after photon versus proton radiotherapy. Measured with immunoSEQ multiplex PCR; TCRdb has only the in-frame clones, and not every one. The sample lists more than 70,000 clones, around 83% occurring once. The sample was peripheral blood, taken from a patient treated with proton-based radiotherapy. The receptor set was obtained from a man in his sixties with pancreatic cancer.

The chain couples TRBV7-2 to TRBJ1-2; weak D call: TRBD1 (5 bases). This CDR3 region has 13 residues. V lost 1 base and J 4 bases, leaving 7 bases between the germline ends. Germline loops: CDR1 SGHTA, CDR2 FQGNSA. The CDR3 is CASSLDGGYGYTF. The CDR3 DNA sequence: TGTGCCAGCAGCTTAGATGGGGGCTATGGCTACACCTTC.

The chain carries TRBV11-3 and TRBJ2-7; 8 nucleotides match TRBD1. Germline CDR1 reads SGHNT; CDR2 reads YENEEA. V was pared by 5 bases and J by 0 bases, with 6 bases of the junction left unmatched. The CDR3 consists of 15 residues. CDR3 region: CASSTHRGSSYEQYF. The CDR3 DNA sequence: TGTGCCAGCAGCACACACAGGGGGAGCTCCTACGAGCAGTACTTC.

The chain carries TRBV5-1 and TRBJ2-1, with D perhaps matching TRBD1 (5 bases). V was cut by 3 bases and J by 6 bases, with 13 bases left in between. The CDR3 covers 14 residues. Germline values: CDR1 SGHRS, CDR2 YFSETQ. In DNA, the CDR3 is TGCGCCAGCAGCTCGAGAATCGACAGCAATGAGCAGTTCTTC. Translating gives CASSSRIDSNEQFF.

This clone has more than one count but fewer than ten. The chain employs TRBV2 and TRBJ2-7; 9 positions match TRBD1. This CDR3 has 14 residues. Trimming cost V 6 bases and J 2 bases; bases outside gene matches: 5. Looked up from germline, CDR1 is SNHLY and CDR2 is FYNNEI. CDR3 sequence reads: CASRRQGVAYEQYF. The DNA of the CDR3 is TGTGCCAGCAGGCGACAGGGGGTAGCCTACGAGCAGTACTTC.

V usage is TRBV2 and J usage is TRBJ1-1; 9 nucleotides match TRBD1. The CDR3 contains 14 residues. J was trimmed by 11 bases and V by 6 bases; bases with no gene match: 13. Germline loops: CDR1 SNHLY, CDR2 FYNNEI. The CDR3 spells CASRGDRAIFKAFF. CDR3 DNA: TGTGCCAGCAGGGGGGACAGGGCAATATTTAAGGCTTTCTTT.

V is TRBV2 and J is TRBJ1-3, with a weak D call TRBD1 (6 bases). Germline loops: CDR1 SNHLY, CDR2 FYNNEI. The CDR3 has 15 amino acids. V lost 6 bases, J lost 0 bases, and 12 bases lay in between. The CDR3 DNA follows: TGTGCCAGCAGGACAGGAATTTTCTCTGGAAACACCATATATTTT. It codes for CASRTGIFSGNTIYF.

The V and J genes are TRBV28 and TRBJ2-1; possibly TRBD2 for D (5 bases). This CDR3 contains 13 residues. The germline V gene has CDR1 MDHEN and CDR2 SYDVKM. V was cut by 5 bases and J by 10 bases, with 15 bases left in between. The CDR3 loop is CASSGVAKLEQFF. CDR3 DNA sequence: TGTGCCAGCAGTGGGGTAGCGAAGCTCGAGCAGTTCTTC.

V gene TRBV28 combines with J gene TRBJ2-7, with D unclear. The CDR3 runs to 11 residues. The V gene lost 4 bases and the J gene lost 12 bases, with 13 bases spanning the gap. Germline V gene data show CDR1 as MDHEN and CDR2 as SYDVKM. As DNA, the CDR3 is TGTGCCAGCAGTTCCCTCGGACCTCGGTACTTC. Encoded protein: CASSSLGPRYF.

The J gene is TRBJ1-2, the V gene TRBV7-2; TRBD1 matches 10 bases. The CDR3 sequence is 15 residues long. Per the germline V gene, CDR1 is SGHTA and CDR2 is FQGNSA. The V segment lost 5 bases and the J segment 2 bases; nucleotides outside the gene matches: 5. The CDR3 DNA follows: TGTGCCAGCAGCCGACAGGGGGCGCTCAACTATGGCTACACCTTC. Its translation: CASSRQGALNYGYTF.

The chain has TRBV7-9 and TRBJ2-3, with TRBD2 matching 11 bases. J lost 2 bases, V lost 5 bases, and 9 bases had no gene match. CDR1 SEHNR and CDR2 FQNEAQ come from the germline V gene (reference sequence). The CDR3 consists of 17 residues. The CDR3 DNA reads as TGTGCCAGCAGCCCGGGATTAGCGGGAGGGCCCACAGATACGCAGTATTTT. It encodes CASSPGLAGGPTDTQYF.

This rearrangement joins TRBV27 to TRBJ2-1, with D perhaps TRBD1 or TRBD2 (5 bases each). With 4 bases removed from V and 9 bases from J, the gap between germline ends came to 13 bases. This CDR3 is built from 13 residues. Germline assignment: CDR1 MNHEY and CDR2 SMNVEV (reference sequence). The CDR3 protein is CASSSGARGEQFF. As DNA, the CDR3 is TGTGCCAGCAGTTCCGGGGCTCGGGGTGAGCAGTTCTTC.

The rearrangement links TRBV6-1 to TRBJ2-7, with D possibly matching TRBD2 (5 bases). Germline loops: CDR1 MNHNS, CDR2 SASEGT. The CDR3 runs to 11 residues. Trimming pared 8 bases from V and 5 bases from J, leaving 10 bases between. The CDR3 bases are TGTGCCAGCGCGTACGGGGACGAGCAGTACTTC. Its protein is CASAYGDEQYF.

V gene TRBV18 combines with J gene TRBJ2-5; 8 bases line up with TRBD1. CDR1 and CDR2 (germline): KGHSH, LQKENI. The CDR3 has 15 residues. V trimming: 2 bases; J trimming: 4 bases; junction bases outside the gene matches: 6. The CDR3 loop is CASSPRQGWGETQYF. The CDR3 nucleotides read TGTGCCAGCTCACCAAGACAGGGGTGGGGAGAGACCCAGTACTTC.

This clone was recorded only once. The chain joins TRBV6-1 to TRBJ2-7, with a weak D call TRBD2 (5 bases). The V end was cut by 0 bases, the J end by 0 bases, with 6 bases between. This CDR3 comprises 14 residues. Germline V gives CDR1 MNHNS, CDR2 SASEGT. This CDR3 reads CASSEASGSYEQYF. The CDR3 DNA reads TGTGCCAGCAGTGAAGCAAGCGGCTCCTACGAGCAGTACTTC.

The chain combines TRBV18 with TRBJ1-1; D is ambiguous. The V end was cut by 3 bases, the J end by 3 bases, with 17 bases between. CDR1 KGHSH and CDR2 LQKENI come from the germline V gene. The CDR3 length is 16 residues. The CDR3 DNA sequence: TGTGCCAGCTCACCCTCCGGGCCAGGCCTGGACACTGAAGCTTTCTTT. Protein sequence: CASSPSGPGLDTEAFF. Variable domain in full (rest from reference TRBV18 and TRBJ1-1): NAGVMQNPRHLVRRRGQEARLRCSPMKGHSHVYWYRQLPEEGLKFMVYLQKENIIDESGMPKERFSAEFPKEGPSILRIQQVVRGDSAAYFCASSPSGPGLDTEAFFGQGTRLTVV.

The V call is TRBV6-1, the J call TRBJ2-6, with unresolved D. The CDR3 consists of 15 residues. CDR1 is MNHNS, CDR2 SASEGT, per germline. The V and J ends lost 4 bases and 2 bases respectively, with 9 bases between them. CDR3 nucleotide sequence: TGTGCCAGCAGTGGAGCAGGCCCTGGGGCCAACGTCCTGACTTTC. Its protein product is CASSGAGPGANVLTF.

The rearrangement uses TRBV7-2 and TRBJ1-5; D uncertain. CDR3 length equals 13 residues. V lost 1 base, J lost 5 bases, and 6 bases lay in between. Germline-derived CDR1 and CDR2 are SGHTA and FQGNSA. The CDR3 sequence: CASSLVLDQPQHF. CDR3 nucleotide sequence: TGTGCCAGCAGCTTAGTTCTGGATCAGCCCCAGCATTTT.

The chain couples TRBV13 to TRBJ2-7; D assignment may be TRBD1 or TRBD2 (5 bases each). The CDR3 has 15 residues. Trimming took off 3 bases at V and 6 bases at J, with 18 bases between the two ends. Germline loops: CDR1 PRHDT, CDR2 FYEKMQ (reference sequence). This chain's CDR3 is CASSFSSGTGTEQYF. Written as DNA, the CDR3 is TGTGCCAGCAGCTTCAGTTCGGGGACCGGTACCGAGCAGTACTTC.

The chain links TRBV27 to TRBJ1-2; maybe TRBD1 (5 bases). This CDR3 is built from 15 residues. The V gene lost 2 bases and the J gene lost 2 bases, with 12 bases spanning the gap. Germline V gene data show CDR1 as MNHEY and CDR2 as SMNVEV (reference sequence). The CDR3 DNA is TGTGCCAGCAGTTTACAGGGTACGACCAACTATGGCTACACCTTC. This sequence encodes CASSLQGTTNYGYTF.

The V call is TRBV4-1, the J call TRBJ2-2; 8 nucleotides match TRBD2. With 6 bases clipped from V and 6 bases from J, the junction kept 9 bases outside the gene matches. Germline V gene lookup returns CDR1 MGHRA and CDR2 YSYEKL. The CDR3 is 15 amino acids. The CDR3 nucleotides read TGCGCCAGCAGTCCGAGCGGGAGTGATCCCGGGGAGCTGTTTTTT. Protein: CASSPSGSDPGELFF.

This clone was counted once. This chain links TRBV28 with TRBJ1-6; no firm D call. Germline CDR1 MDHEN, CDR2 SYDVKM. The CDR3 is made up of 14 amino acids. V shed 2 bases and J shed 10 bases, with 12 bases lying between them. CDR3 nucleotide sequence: TGTGCCAGCAGTTTAGTCGGAACTGAATCACCCCTCCACTTT. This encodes CASSLVGTESPLHF.

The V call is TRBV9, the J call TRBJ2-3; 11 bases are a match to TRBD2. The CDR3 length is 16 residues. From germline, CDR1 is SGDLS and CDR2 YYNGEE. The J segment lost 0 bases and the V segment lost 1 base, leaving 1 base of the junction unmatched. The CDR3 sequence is CASSVRTSGSTDTQYF. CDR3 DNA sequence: TGTGCCAGCAGCGTAAGGACTAGCGGGAGCACAGATACGCAGTATTTT.

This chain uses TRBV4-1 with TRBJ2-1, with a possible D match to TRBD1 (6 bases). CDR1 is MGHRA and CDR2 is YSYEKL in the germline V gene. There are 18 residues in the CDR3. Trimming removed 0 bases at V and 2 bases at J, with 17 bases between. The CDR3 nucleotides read TGCGCCAGCAGCCAAGATCAGGGGTTAGCGAACCCCTACAATGAGCAGTTCTTC. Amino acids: CASSQDQGLANPYNEQFF.